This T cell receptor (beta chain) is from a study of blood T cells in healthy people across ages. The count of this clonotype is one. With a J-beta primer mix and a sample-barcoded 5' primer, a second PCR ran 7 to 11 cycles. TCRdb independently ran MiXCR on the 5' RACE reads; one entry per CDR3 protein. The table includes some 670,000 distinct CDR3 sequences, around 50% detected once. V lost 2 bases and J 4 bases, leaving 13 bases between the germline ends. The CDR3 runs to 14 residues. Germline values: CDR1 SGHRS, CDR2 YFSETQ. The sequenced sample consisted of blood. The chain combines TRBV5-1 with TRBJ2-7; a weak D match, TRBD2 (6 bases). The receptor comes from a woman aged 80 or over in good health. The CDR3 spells CASSFTRGGYEQYF. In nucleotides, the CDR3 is TGCGCCAGCAGCTTTACTCGGGGAGGTTACGAGCAGTACTTC.